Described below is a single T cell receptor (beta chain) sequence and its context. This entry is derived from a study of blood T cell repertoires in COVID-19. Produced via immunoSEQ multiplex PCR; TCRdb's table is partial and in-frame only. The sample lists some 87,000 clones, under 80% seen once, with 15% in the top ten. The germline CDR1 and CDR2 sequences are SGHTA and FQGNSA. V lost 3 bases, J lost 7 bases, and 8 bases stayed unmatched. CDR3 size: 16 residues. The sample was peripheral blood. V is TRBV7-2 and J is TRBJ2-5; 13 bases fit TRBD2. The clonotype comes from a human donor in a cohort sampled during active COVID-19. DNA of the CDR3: TGTGCCAGCAGCTTGGGGGGACTAGCGGGATTGGGGACCCAGTACTTC. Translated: CASSLGGLAGLGTQYF.